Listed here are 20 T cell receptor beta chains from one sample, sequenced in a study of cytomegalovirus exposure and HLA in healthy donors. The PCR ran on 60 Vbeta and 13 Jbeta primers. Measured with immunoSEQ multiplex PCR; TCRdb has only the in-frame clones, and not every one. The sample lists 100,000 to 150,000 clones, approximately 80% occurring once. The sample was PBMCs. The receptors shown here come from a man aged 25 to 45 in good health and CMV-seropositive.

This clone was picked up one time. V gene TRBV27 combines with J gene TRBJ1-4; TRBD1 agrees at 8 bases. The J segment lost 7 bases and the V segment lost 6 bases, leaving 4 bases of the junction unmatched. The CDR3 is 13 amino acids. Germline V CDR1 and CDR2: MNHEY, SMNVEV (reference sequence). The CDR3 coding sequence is TGTGCCAGCAGCTCAGGGGGCGGTGAAAAACTGTTTTTT. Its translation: CASSSGGGEKLFF.

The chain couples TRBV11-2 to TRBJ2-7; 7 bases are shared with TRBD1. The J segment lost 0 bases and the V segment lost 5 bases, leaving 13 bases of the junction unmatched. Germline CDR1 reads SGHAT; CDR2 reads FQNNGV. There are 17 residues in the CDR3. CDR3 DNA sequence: TGTGCCAGCAGCCCACAGGGTAGTGGGGACAGCTCCTACGAGCAGTACTTC. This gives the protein CASSPQGSGDSSYEQYF.

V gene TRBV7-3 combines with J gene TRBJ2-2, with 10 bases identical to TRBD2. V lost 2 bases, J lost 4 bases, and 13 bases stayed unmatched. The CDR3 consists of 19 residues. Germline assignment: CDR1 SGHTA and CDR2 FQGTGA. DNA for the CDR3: TGTGCCAGCAGCTTATTAGCGGGGGGACAATTTGGTAGCACCGGGGAGCTGTTTTTT. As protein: CASSLLAGGQFGSTGELFF.

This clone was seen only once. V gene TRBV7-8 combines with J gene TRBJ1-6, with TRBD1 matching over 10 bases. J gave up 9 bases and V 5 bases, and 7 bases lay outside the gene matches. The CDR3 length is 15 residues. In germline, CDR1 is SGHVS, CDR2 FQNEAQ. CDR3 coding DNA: TGTGCCAGCAGCCCCCGGACAGGGGGTAGTTCACCCCTCCACTTT. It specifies CASSPRTGGSSPLHF.

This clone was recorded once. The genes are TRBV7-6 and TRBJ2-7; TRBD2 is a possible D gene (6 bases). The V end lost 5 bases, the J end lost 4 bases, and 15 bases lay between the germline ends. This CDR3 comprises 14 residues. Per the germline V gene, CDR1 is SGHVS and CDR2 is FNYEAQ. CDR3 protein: CASSGAGGAYEQYF. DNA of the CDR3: TGTGCCAGCAGCGGAGCGGGCGGTGCTTACGAGCAGTACTTC.

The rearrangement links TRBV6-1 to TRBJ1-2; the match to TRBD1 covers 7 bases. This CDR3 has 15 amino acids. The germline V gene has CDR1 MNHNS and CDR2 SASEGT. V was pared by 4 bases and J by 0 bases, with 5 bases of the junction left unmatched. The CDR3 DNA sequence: TGTGCCAGCAGTGGCGGGACAGCAGCTAACTATGGCTACACCTTC. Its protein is CASSGGTAANYGYTF.

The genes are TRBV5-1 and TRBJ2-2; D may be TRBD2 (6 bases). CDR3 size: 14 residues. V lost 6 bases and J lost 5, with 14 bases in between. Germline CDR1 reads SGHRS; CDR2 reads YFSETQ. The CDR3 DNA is TGCGCCAGCAATACCGGGAGTTTGACCGGGGAGCTGTTTTTT. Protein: CASNTGSLTGELFF.

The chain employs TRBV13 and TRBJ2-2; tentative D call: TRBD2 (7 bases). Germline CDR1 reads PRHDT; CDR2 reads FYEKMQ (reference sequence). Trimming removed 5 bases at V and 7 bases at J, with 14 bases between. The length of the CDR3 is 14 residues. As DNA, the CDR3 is TGTGCCAGCAGCCCCTGGGGGGGCAACGGGGAGCTGTTTTTT. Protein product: CASSPWGGNGELFF.

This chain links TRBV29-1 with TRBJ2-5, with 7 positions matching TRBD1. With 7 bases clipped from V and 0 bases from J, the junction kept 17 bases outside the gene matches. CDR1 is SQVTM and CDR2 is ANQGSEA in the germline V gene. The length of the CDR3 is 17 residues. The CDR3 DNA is TGCAGCGCCCACAGGGGAGAATACTTTGAGTACCAAGAGACCCAGTACTTC. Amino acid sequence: CSAHRGEYFEYQETQYF.

CDR3 sequence: CAWSPSWEGGGYTF. DNA for the CDR3: TGTGCCTGGAGTCCTTCGTGGGAGGGGGGTGGCTACACCTTC. This chain connects TRBV30 to TRBJ1-2, with a possible D match to TRBD1 (6 bases). V lost 2 bases and J 7 bases, leaving 17 bases between the germline ends. The CDR3 loop spans 14 amino acids. Germline lookup yields CDR1 GTSNPN and CDR2 SVGIG (reference sequence).

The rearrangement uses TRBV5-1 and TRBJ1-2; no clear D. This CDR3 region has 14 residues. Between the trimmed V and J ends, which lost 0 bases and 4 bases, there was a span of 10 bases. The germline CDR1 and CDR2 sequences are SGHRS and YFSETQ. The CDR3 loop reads CASSLDSGIYGYTF. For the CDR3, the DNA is TGCGCCAGCAGCTTGGATTCGGGGATCTATGGCTACACCTTC.

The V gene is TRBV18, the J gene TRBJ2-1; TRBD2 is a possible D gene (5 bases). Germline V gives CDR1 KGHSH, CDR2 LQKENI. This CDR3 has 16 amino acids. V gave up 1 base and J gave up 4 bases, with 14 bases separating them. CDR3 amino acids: CASSPLISDEYNEQFF. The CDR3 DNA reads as TGTGCCAGCTCACCACTGATTAGCGACGAGTACAATGAGCAGTTCTTC.

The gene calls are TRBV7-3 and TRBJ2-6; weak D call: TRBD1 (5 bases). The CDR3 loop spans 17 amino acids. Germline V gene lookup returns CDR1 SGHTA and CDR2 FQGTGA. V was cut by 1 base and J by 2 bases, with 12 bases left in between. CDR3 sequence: CASSLRAGQTGANVLTF. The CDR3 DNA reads TGTGCCAGCAGCTTAAGAGCAGGGCAAACTGGGGCCAACGTCCTGACTTTC.

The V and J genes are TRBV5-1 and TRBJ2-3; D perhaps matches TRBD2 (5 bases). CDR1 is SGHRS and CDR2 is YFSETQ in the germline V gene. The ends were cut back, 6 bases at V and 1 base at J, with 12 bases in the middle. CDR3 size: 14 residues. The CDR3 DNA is TGCGCCAGCAAACTAGAAAGTGGCACAGATACGCAGTATTTT. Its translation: CASKLESGTDTQYF.

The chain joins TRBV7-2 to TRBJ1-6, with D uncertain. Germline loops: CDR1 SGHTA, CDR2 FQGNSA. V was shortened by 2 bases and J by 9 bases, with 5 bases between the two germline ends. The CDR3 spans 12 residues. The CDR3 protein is CASSLSGSPLHF. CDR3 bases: TGTGCCAGCAGCTTATCGGGTTCACCCCTCCACTTT.

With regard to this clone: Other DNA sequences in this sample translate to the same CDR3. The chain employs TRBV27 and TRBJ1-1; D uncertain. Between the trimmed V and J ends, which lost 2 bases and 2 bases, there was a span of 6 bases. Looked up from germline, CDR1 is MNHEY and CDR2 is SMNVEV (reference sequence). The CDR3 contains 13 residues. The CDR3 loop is CASSLTGNTEAFF. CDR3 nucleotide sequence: TGTGCCAGCAGTTTAACGGGAAACACTGAAGCTTTCTTT.

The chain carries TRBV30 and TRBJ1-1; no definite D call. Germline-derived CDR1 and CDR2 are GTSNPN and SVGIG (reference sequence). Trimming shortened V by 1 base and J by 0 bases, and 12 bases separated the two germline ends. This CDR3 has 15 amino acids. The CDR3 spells CAWSEEWEMNTEAFF. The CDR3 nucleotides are TGTGCCTGGAGTGAGGAATGGGAGATGAACACTGAAGCTTTCTTT.

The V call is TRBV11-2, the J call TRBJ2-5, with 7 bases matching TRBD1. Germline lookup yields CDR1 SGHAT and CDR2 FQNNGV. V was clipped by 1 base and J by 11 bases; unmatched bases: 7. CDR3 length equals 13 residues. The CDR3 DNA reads TGTGCCAGCAGCTTAGGGGACAGTCTAGAGCAGTACTTC. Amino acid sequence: CASSLGDSLEQYF.

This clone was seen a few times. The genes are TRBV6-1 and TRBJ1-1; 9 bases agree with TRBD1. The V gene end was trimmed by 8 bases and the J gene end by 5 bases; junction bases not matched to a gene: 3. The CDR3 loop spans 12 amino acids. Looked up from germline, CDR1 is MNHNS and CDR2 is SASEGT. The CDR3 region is CASGDRDTEAFF. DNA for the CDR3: TGTGCCAGCGGGGACAGGGATACTGAAGCTTTCTTT.

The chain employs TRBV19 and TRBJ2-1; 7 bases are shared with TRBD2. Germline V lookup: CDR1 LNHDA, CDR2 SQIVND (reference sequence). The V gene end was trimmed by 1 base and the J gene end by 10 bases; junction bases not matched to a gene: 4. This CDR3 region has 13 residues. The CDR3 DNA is TGTGCCAGTAGTATAGGCGGGAGAAGGGAGCAGTTCTTC. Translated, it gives CASSIGGRREQFF.